The subject of this entry is one TCR beta chain. CDR3 size: 16 residues. With 5 bases removed from V and 3 bases from J, the gap between germline ends came to 17 bases. The germline V gene has CDR1 KGHSH and CDR2 LQKENI. This record comes from a study of OX40 agonist ivuxolimab in advanced cancers. Clones were sequenced by immunoSEQ multiplex PCR, and TCRdb holds only the in-frame ones, with some missing. This table has 65,000 to 80,000 clones, 84% appearing once. This rearrangement joins TRBV18 to TRBJ1-5; no definite D call. The TCR sequence derives from an adult with an advanced solid tumor such as melanoma, head and neck, liver or kidney cancer. Sequenced here: CD4+ or CD8+ T cells sorted from blood, sampled in a trial of the OX40 agonist ivuxolimab. CDR3 region: CASSKDGSLTNQPQHF. CDR3 coding DNA: TGTGCCAGCTCAAAAGACGGTAGCCTAACCAATCAGCCCCAGCATTTT.